Below, 3 T cell receptor beta chains from the same sample are listed, as sequenced in a study of beta chain features in type 1 diabetes. Expressed TCRB transcripts were sequenced because the isolated RNA had all been reverse transcribed beforehand. This table comes from immunoSEQ multiplex PCR, and its TCRdb copy is limited to in-frame clones, with some not included. Found here are about half a million clones, roughly 10% of them singletons; the top ten hold over 0.04%. Sequencing was done on a sample of naive CD4+ T cells from blood. The receptor set was obtained from a woman aged 18-35 years in good health.

This clone is a singleton in its sample. V and J are TRBV11-2 and TRBJ2-7, with D perhaps given as TRBD1 or TRBD2 (5 bases each). The germline V gene encodes CDR1 SGHAT and CDR2 FQNNGV. This CDR3 contains 14 residues. V dropped 1 base and J dropped 0 bases, with 7 bases sitting between them. The CDR3 coding sequence is TGTGCCAGCAGCTTAGCAGGGACCTCCTACGAGCAGTACGTC. The encoded protein is CASSLAGTSYEQYV.

The J gene is TRBJ1-1, the V gene TRBV6-6; TRBD1 might be the D (6 bases). The CDR3 consists of 14 residues. CDR1 is MNHNY and CDR2 is SVGAGI in the germline V gene (reference sequence). V was shortened by 11 bases and J by 1 base, with 17 bases between the two germline ends. The CDR3 loop is CACKEGQWNTEAFF. The CDR3 DNA sequence: TGTGCCTGCAAAGAAGGACAGTGGAACACTGAAGCTTTCTTT.

This CDR3 is CASSLALTSGYEQYF. The DNA for the CDR3 is TGCGCCAGCAGCTTGGCCCTGACTAGCGGTTACGAGCAGTACTTC. The V call is TRBV5-1, the J call TRBJ2-7; TRBD2 matches 9 bases. Germline V gene sequence: CDR1 SGHRS, CDR2 YFSETQ. The CDR3 spans 15 residues. Trimming at V came to 0 bases and at J to 4 bases, leaving 5 bases not matched to a gene.